A selection of T cell receptor beta chains follows, all from one sample in a study of blood T cell repertoires in COVID-19. Clones were sequenced by immunoSEQ multiplex PCR, and TCRdb holds only the in-frame ones, with some missing. The sample consists of approximately 170,000 clones, about 86% of them appearing once. The sample consisted of peripheral blood. The source is a woman older than 75 in a cohort sampled during active or convalescent COVID-19. Each CDR3 is given with its conserved first and last residue. The D gene is left open where the match is weak. Clone size, where shown, is once, few, many, or a class for clones that have expanded.

- | TRBD2 | TRBJ2-3 | TRBV28 | CASAAGTSGGADTQYF | TGTGCCAGCGCCGCCGGGACTAGCGGGGGGGCAGATACGCAGTATTTT
- | TRBD2 | TRBJ2-1 | TRBV7-2 | CASSQGLAGVIEQFF | TGTGCCAGCAGCCAGGGACTAGCGGGAGTCATTGAGCAGTTCTTC
few | - | TRBJ1-2 | TRBV12-3/TRBV12-4 | CASSPRVSYGYTF | TGTGCCAGCAGCCCCAGGGTTTCCTATGGCTACACCTTC
- | TRBD1 | TRBJ1-2 | TRBV5-4 | CASTEQGADYGYTF | TGTGCCAGCACGGAACAGGGGGCCGACTATGGCTACACCTTC
once | TRBD2 | TRBJ2-1 | TRBV6-6 | CASSRRVTKGLYNEQFF | TGTGCCAGCAGTCGCCGGGTTACAAAGGGACTATACAATGAGCAGTTCTTC
- | - | TRBJ2-5 | TRBV3-1/TRBV3-2 | CASSQVSVTEETQYF | TGTGCCAGCAGCCAAGTCTCGGTAACGGAAGAGACCCAGTACTTC
- | - | TRBJ1-2 | TRBV6-2/TRBV6-3 | CASSSLHRGGYGYTF | TGTGCCAGCAGTTCCCTCCACCGGGGGGGCTATGGCTACACCTTC
- | - | TRBJ2-2 | TRBV11-3 | CASSLGQEFGELFF | TGTGCCAGCAGCTTAGGGCAGGAATTTGGGGAGCTGTTTTTT
once | TRBD2 | TRBJ2-5 | TRBV5-6 | CASSFGTSETQYF | TGTGCCAGCAGCTTCGGGACTAGTGAGACCCAGTACTTC
- | - | TRBJ2-1 | TRBV6-1 | CASSEAWASNEQFF | TGTGCCAGCAGTGAAGCTTGGGCCTCCAATGAGCAGTTCTTC
- | TRBD2 | TRBJ2-7 | TRBV7-2 | CASSPRTRSDEQYF | TGTGCCAGCAGCCCCCGGACTAGGTCAGACGAGCAGTACTTC
- | TRBD1 | TRBJ1-2 | TRBV19 | CASRTGGGDGYTF | TGTGCCAGTAGAACAGGGGGTGGCGATGGCTACACCTTC
- | - | TRBJ2-1 | TRBV9 | CASSATGLVHEQFF | TGTGCCAGCAGCGCTACGGGACTGGTCCATGAGCAGTTCTTC
- | TRBD1 | TRBJ1-2 | TRBV6-1 | CASSEGTGNGYTF | TGTGCCAGCAGTGAAGGGACAGGGAATGGCTACACCTTC
- | - | TRBJ1-3 | TRBV4-1 | CASSQDPGIRRNTIYF | TGCGCCAGCAGCCAAGATCCGGGAATAAGAAGAAACACCATATATTTT
- | TRBD1 | TRBJ2-1 | TRBV5-1 | CASSFRPGQGAGEQFF | TGCGCCAGCAGCTTCAGACCGGGACAGGGGGCTGGTGAGCAGTTCTTC
- | - | TRBJ1-6 | TRBV2 | CASSVRDRHSPLHF | TGTGCCAGCAGTGTTCGGGATCGACATTCACCCCTCCACTTT
- | - | TRBJ1-2 | TRBV21-1 | CASSKAKDRYGYTF | TGTGCCAGCAGCAAAGCTAAGGACAGATATGGCTACACCTTC
- | TRBD1 | TRBJ2-7 | TRBV5-1 | CASSRRRDRRRKTYEQYF | TGCGCCAGCAGCCGAAGGAGGGACAGGCGACGAAAAACCTACGAGCAGTACTTC
once | TRBD2 | TRBJ2-3 | TRBV18 | CASSQSGGFSGDTQYF | TGTGCCAGCTCACAAAGCGGGGGATTCAGTGGGGATACGCAGTATTTT
- | - | TRBJ1-2 | TRBV20-1 | CSASLEYGYTF | TGCAGTGCTAGTCTAGAATATGGCTACACCTTC
once | - | TRBJ1-1 | TRBV30 | CAWSLGFGTEAFF | TGTGCCTGGAGTCTGGGCTTTGGCACTGAAGCTTTCTTT
- | - | TRBJ1-3 | TRBV18 | CASSPDSVSGNTIYF | TGTGCCAGCTCACCAGACAGTGTCTCTGGAAACACCATATATTTT
- | - | TRBJ1-6 | TRBV27 | CASSLIPQGDSPLHF | TGTGCCAGCAGTTTAATACCACAGGGCGATTCACCCCTCCACTTT
- | TRBD2 | TRBJ2-3 | TRBV9 | CASSFGTSGGSTDTQYF | TGTGCCAGCAGCTTCGGGACTAGCGGGGGGAGCACAGATACGCAGTATTTT
- | TRBD1 | TRBJ2-7 | TRBV27 | CASSFRDRTYEQYF | TGTGCCAGCAGTTTTAGGGACAGAACCTACGAGCAGTACTTC
- | TRBD1 | TRBJ1-5 | TRBV2 | CASMELGTENQPQHF | TGTGCCAGCATGGAGTTGGGGACAGAAAATCAGCCCCAGCATTTT
few | - | TRBJ2-1 | TRBV6-6 | CASSYGQGAYNEQFF | TGTGCCAGCAGTTACGGCCAGGGCGCCTACAATGAGCAGTTCTTC
- | TRBD1 | TRBJ1-2 | TRBV28 | CASSFSDRVNYGYTF | TGTGCCAGCAGTTTCTCGGACAGGGTAAACTATGGCTACACCTTC
- | TRBD1 | TRBJ1-2 | TRBV7-2 | CASSFGTGPYGYTF | TGTGCCAGCAGCTTTGGGACAGGCCCCTATGGCTACACCTTC
- | TRBD2 | TRBJ2-7 | TRBV27 | CASSYSSGGDYYEQYF | TGTGCCAGCAGTTATTCTAGCGGGGGGGACTATTACGAGCAGTACTTC
- | - | TRBJ1-5 | TRBV18 | CASSPPGGNQPQHF | TGTGCCAGCTCACCACCGGGGGGAAATCAGCCCCAGCATTTT
- | TRBD1 | TRBJ2-5 | TRBV6-1 | CASSEDRGTQETQYF | TGTGCCAGCAGTGAAGACAGGGGGACCCAAGAGACCCAGTACTTC
- | - | TRBJ1-2 | TRBV9 | CASSPLGQTNYGYTF | TGTGCCAGCAGCCCCCTAGGACAGACTAACTATGGCTACACCTTC
- | TRBD2 | TRBJ2-1 | TRBV27 | CASSLLGRGGYNEQFF | TGTGCCAGCAGCCTACTCGGGCGGGGGGGCTACAATGAGCAGTTCTTC
- | - | TRBJ1-1 | TRBV4-1 | CASSQDWVRDTEAFF | TGCGCCAGCAGCCAAGATTGGGTACGGGACACTGAAGCTTTCTTT
few | TRBD1 | TRBJ2-3 | TRBV28 | CASTPRGQITDTQYF | TGTGCCAGCACCCCCAGGGGACAGATCACAGATACGCAGTATTTT
- | TRBD1 | TRBJ1-2 | TRBV29-1 | CSVDGDRTTRYGYTF | TGCAGCGTTGATGGGGACAGGACGACGCGGTATGGCTACACCTTC
- | - | TRBJ1-2 | TRBV28 | CASSSPGVERYGYTF | TGTGCCAGCAGTTCCCCAGGGGTGGAGCGCTATGGCTACACCTTC
- | - | TRBJ2-5 | TRBV9 | CASSPGREETQYF | TGTGCCAGCAGCCCTGGCAGGGAAGAGACCCAGTACTTC
- | - | TRBJ1-2 | TRBV18 | CASSPSLGEKFGYTF | TGTGCCAGCTCACCATCTCTTGGGGAGAAGTTTGGCTACACCTTC
many | - | TRBJ2-5 | TRBV30 | CAWGGHQETQYF | TGTGCCTGGGGGGGCCACCAAGAGACCCAGTACTTC
- | - | TRBJ1-5 | TRBV19 | CASSIEQGGDQPQHF | TGTGCCAGTAGTATAGAACAGGGTGGCGATCAGCCCCAGCATTTT
once | TRBD1 | TRBJ2-1 | TRBV5-1 | CASSPIGTGALEQFF | TGCGCCAGCAGCCCCATCGGGACAGGGGCCTTAGAGCAGTTCTTC
- | - | TRBJ1-6 | TRBV28 | CANSQGPNLYNSPLHF | TGTGCCAACTCCCAGGGCCCAAACCTCTATAATTCACCCCTCCACTTT
- | - | TRBJ2-3 | TRBV4-2 | CASSQSSPRGTDTQYF | TGTGCCAGCAGCCAAAGCAGCCCTCGGGGCACAGATACGCAGTATTTT
few | - | TRBJ1-3 | TRBV6-5 | CASSYRQAGGNTIYF | TGTGCCAGCAGTTACCGTCAGGCTGGCGGAAACACCATATATTTT
- | - | TRBJ1-1 | TRBV3-1/TRBV3-2 | CASSPSWGLTEAFF | TGTGCCAGCAGCCCTAGTTGGGGGCTCACTGAAGCTTTCTTT
- | TRBD2 | TRBJ2-3 | TRBV30 | CAWSVQASGGGQDTQYF | TGTGCCTGGAGTGTACAGGCTAGCGGGGGGGGGCAAGATACGCAGTATTTT
- | - | TRBJ2-7 | TRBV6-5 | CASSYSAYYEQYF | TGTGCCAGCAGTTACTCGGCTTACTACGAGCAGTACTTC
- | - | TRBJ1-6 | TRBV30 | CARSNGGDNSPLHF | TGTGCCCGGAGTAATGGCGGGGATAATTCACCCCTCCACTTT
- | - | TRBJ2-5 | TRBV28 | CASTNSQETQYF | TGTGCCAGTACAAACAGTCAAGAGACCCAGTACTTC
- | TRBD1 | TRBJ1-4 | TRBV6-6 | CASSAPGQGFEKLFF | TGTGCCAGCAGTGCTCCGGGACAGGGGTTTGAAAAACTGTTTTTT
- | TRBD2 | TRBJ2-5 | TRBV9 | CASSALGLAGNQETQYF | TGTGCCAGCAGCGCCTTGGGACTAGCGGGCAACCAAGAGACCCAGTACTTC
- | - | TRBJ2-6 | TRBV2 | CASSDPSVSSGANVLTF | TGTGCCAGCAGTGACCCTTCGGTGAGCTCTGGGGCCAACGTCCTGACTTTC
once | TRBD2 | TRBJ2-1 | TRBV19 | CASSPIAGVSYNEQFF | TGTGCCAGTAGTCCGATAGCGGGAGTCTCCTACAATGAGCAGTTCTTC
- | TRBD1 | TRBJ1-2 | TRBV27 | CASSSGQGYYGYTF | TGTGCCAGCAGTTCGGGACAGGGGTACTATGGCTACACCTTC
- | - | TRBJ1-5 | TRBV4-2 | CASSQDPAYRGQPQHF | TGTGCCAGCAGCCAAGACCCAGCGTACCGGGGTCAGCCCCAGCATTTT
- | - | TRBJ1-6 | TRBV11-3 | CASSLSYRADSPLHF | TGTGCCAGCAGCTTAAGTTACAGGGCGGATTCACCCCTCCACTTT
- | - | TRBJ1-6 | TRBV6-5 | CASRSEARHSPLHF | TGTGCCAGCAGGTCGGAAGCCAGGCACTCACCCCTCCACTTT